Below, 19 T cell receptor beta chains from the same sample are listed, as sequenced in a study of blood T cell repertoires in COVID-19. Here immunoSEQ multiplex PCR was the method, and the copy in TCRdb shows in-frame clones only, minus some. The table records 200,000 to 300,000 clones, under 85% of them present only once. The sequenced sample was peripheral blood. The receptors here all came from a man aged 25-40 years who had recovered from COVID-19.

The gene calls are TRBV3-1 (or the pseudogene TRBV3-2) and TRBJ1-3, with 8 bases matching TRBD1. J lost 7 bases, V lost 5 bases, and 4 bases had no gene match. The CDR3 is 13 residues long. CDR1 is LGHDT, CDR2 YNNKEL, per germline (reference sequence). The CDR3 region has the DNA TGTGCCAGCAGCTTTGGACAGGGCAACACCATATATTTT. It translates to CASSFGQGNTIYF.

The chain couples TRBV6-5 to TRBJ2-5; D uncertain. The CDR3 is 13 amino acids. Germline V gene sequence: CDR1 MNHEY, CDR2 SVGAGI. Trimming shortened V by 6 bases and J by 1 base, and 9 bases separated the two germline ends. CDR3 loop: CASSAAIQETQYF. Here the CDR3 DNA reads TGTGCCAGCAGCGCCGCGATCCAAGAGACCCAGTACTTC.

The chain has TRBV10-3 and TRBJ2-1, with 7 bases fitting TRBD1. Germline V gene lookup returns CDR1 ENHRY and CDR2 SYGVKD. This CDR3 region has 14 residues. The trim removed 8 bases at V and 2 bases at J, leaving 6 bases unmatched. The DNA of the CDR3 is TGTGCCATCGCTAGGGGGACAGCCTACAATGAGCAGTTCTTC. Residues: CAIARGTAYNEQFF.

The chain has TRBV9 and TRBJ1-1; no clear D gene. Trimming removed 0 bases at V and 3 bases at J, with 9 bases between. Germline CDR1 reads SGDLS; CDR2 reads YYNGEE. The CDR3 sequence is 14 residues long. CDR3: CASSVAEGYTEAFF. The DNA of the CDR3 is TGTGCCAGCAGCGTAGCTGAGGGATACACTGAAGCTTTCTTT.

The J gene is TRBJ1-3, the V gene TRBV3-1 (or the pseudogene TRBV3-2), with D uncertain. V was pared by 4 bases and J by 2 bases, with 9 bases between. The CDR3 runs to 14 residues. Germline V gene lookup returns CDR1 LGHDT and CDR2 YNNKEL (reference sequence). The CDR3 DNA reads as TGTGCCAGCAGCCCGCGGGGTACTGGAAACACCATATATTTT. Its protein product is CASSPRGTGNTIYF.

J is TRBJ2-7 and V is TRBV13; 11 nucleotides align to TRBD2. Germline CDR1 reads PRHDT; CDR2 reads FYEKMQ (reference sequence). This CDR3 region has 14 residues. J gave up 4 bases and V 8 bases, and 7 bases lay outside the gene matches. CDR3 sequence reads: CASASGTSGYEQYF. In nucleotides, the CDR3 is TGTGCCAGCGCTTCCGGGACTAGCGGATACGAGCAGTACTTC.

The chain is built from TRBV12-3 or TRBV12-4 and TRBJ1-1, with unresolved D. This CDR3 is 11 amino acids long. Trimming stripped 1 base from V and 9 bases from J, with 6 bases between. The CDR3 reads CASSLGLKAFF. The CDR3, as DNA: TGTGCCAGCAGTTTAGGGCTGAAAGCTTTCTTT.

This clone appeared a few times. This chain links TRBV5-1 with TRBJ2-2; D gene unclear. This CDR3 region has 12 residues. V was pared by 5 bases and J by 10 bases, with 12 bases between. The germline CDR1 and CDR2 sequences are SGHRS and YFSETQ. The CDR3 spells CASRSEVEELFF. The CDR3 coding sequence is TGCGCCAGCAGATCCGAGGTTGAGGAGCTGTTTTTT.

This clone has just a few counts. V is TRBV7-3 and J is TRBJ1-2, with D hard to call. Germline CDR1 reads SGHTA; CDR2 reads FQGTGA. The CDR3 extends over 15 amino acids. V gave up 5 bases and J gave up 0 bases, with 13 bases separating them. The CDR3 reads CASSLSPGANYGYTF. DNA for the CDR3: TGTGCCAGCAGCCTAAGTCCGGGAGCTAACTATGGCTACACCTTC.

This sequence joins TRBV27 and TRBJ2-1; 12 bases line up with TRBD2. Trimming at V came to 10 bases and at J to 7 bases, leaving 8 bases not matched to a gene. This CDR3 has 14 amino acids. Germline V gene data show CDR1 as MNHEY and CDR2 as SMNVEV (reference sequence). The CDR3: CAIKTSGGLNEQFF. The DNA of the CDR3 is TGTGCCATCAAGACTAGCGGGGGTCTAAATGAGCAGTTCTTC.

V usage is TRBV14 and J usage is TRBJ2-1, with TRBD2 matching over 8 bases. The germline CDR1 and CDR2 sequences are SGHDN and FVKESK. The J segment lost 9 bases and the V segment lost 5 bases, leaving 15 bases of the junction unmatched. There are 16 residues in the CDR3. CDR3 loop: CASSVPSRGGSGEQFF. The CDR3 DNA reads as TGTGCCAGCAGCGTCCCCTCCCGGGGGGGGTCCGGTGAGCAGTTCTTC.

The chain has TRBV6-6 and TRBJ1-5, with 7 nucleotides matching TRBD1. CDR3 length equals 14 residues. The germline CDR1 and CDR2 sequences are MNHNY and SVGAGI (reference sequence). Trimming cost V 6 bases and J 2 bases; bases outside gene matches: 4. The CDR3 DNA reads TGTGCCAGCAGCTACGACAGGGGCAATCAGCCCCAGCATTTT. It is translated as CASSYDRGNQPQHF.

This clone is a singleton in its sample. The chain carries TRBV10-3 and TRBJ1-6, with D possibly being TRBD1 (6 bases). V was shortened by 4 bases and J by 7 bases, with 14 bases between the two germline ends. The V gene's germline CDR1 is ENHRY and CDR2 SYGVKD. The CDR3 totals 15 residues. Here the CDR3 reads CAISAGGRGNSPLHF. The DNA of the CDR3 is TGTGCCATCAGTGCCGGTGGGAGGGGGAATTCACCCCTCCACTTT.

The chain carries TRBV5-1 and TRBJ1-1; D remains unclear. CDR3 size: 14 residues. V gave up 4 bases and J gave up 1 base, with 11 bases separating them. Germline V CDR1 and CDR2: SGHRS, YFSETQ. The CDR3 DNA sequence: TGCGCCAGCAGCCGCGGTAGCTCGAACACTGAAGCTTTCTTT. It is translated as CASSRGSSNTEAFF.

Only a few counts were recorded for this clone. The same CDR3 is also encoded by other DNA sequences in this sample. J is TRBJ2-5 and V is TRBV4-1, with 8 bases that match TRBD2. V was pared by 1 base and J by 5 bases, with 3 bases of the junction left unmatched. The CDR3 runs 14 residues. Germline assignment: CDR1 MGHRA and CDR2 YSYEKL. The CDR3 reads CASSQGRGGETQYF. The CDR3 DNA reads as TGCGCCAGCAGCCAAGGTCGCGGGGGGGAGACCCAGTACTTC.

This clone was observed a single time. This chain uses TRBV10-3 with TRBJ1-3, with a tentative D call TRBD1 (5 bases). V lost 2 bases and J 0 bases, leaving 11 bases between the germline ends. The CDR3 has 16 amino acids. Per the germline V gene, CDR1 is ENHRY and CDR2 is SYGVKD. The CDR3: CAISEGRAISGNTIYF. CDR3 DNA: TGTGCCATCAGTGAGGGCAGGGCAATCTCTGGAAACACCATATATTTT.

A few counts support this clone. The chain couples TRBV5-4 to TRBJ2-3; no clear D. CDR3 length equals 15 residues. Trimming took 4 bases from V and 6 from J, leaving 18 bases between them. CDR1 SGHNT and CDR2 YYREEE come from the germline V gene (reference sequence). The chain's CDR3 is CASSPNGAVPDTQYF. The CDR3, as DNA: TGTGCCAGCAGCCCTAATGGTGCCGTACCGGATACGCAGTATTTT.

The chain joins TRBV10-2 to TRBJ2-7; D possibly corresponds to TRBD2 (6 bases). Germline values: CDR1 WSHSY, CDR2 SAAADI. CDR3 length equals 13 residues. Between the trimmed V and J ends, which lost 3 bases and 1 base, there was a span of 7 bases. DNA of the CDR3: TGCGCCAGCAGTGACGGGGGATCCTACGAGCAGTACGTC. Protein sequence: CASSDGGSYEQYV.

The CDR3 protein is CASSLDWIGLGDTQYF. CDR3 DNA sequence: TGTGCCAGCTCACTAGACTGGATCGGTCTCGGGGATACGCAGTATTTT. This rearrangement joins TRBV18 to TRBJ2-3, with D uncertain. The CDR3 extends over 16 amino acids. V was trimmed by 4 bases and J by 6 bases, leaving 20 bases between them. From germline, CDR1 is KGHSH and CDR2 LQKENI.